This note documents a single T cell receptor (beta chain) sequence. This CDR3 contains 12 residues. Germline CDR1 reads MGHRA; CDR2 reads YSYEKL. V was cut by 4 bases and J by 6 bases, with 8 bases left in between. The sample belongs to a study of blood T cell repertoires in COVID-19. Study details: Nucleic acid was either cDNA or gDNA, and it came from T cells, B-cell-depleted T cells, or PBMCs.

The authors' processing: Amplification of reference gene primers was used by the study to estimate nucleated cell counts. Assay: immunoSEQ multiplex PCR; the TCRdb copy retains only in-frame clones and omits some. For V, J and clone size, that table is used; D and trimming come from the DNA. The sample includes roughly 260,000 clones, 80% to 90% of them seen just once. The participants were between about 18 and 90 years old and came from 24 US areas. Cohorts were assigned according to the clinical history that participants reported. V usage is TRBV4-1 and J usage is TRBJ2-3; D uncertain. The receptor was derived from a woman between 45 and 65 years old who had recovered from COVID-19. Source material: PBMCs or T cells enriched from blood (not recorded which). In DNA form, the CDR3 reads TGCGCCAGCAGCCTCACTTCCGATACGCAGTATTTT. Encoded protein: CASSLTSDTQYF.